The clone carrying this TCR beta chain appeared a single time. Its specificity is not known. This sample is drawn from a study of identical twins. The study, taken as a whole, reports: Models predicted less out-of-frame TCR alpha sharing in monozygotic twins than was found. The degree of excess twin sharing was weaker in beta out-of-frame sequences.

The CDR3 runs 14 residues. Germline values: CDR1 MNHEY, CDR2 SMNVEV (reference sequence). The V gene lost 3 bases and the J gene lost 12 bases, with 20 bases spanning the gap. TCRdb recomputed calls from the 5' RACE reads with MiXCR, one row per CDR3 protein. The table records 420,000 or so distinct CDR3 sequences, roughly 18% of them present only once. The chain has TRBV27 and TRBJ1-1; no definite D call. Sequenced: naive T cells sorted from blood. This TCR was sampled from a middle-aged man in good health. The CDR3, as DNA: TGTGCCAGCAGTTTGGGAAGGGTCAGTGGGGAAACTTTCTTT. This gives the protein CASSLGRVSGETFF.